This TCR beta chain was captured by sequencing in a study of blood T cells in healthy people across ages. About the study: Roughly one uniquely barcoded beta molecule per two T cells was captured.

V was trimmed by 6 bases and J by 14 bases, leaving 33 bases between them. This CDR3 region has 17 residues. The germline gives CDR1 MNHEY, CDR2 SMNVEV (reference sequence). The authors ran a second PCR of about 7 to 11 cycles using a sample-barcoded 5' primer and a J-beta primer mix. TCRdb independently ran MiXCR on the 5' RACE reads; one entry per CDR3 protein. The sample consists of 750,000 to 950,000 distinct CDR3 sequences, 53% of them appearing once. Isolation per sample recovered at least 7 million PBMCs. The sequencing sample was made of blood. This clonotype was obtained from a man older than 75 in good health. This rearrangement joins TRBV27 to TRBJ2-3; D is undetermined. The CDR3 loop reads CASRPMGLGSLSPDAYF. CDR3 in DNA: TGTGCCAGCAGACCCATGGGCCTAGGGTCCCTCAGTCCTGACGCGTATTTT.